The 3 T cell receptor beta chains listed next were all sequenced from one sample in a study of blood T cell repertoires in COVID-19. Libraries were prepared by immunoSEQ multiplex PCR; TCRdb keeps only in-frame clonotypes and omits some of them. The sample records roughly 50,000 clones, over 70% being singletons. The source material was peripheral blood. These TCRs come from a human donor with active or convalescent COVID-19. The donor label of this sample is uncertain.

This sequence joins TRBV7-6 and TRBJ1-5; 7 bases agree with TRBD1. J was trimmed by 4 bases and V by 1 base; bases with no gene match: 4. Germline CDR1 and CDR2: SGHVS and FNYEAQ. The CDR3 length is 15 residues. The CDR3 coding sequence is TGTGCCAGCAGCTTAGAAGGGGGCAGAAATCAGCCCCAGCATTTT. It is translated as CASSLEGGRNQPQHF.

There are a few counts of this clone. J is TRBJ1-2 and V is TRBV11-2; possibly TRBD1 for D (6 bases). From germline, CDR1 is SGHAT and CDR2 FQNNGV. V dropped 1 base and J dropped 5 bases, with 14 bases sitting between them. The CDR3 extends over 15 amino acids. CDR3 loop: CASSLGTGPEYGYTF. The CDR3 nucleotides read TGTGCCAGCAGCTTAGGTACAGGGCCAGAGTATGGCTACACCTTC.

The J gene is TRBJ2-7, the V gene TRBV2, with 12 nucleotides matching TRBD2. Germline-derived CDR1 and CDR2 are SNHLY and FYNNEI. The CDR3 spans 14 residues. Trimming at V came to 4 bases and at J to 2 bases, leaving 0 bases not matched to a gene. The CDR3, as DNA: TGTGCCAGCAGTGGGACTAGCGGGGCCTACGAGCAGTACTTC. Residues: CASSGTSGAYEQYF. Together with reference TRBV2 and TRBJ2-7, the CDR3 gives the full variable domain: EPEVTQTPSHQVTQMGQEVILRCVPISNHLYFYWYRQILGQKVEFLVSFYNNEISEKSEIFDDQFSVERPDGSNFTLKIRSTKLEDSAMYFCASSGTSGAYEQYFGPGTRLTVT.